This T cell receptor beta chain was documented in a study of blood T cell repertoires in COVID-19 (dated by TCRdb to 2018 to 2020). About the full investigation: Collaborator samples came from the United States, Italy and Spain and covered acute and convalescent phases of COVID-19. The material from the prospective study consisted of cDNA or gDNA derived from T cells, B-cell-depleted T cells, or PBMCs. Subjects who had been exposed to COVID-19, were actively infected with it, or had recovered from it provided the deeply sampled blood TCRbeta repertoires that made up the dataset. The repertoires were released in a freely available public database intended as a resource for research on the immune response to SARS-CoV-2. The samples were drawn from two sources: the first 160 participants of the ongoing ImmuneRACE study, and 1,000 to 1,500 subjects contributed by 6 global collaborators. The sample metadata nearly always contained a de-identified subject ID, COVID-19 status, age in years and sex. Where available, HLA class I and class II types were taken from metadata supplied by the sample provider and were not determined by assay-based typing.

The CDR3 goes from the cysteine to the phenylalanine over 18 residues. Only the CDR3 part of the read is kept: 54 bases, read in frame from the first base. CDR1 is given as SGHVS and CDR2 as FQNEAQ, both from the germline V gene. V lost 5 bases and J lost 9 bases, and the count of bases not matched to a germline gene is 20. The immunoSEQ Assay, a bias-controlled multiplex PCR, was used to amplify TCRbeta CDR3 regions from genomic DNA. As for the authors' bioinformatics: The number of nucleated cells in each sample was estimated by amplification of reference gene primers within the assay. Sequence reads were collapsed and filtered to measure the absolute abundance of every unique TCRbeta CDR3 rearrangement. For each sample, productive Simpson clonality was calculated by taking the square root of Simpson's diversity index across productive rearrangements. This is the immuneACCESS table as TCRdb keeps it, with only in-frame sequences that have V and J called. A part of the clones is gone; compared with another copy, unresolved V genes explain less than half, and the rest is unexplained. V and J calls and clone size are given by that table; D and trimming were obtained from the DNA. The sample table lists more than 95,000 clones, around 81% of them with a count of one. The ten most abundant clones make up more than 3% of the sample.

The collaborating institutions used their own protocols to collect whole blood in K2EDTA tubes. For TCRbeta analysis, collaborators shipped samples in one of three forms: frozen whole blood, isolated PBMCs, or DNA extracted from either of those sample types. Concerning this clone: The antigen it recognizes is unknown. No much larger clone is present one base from it, and per-base qualities are unavailable.

Broader findings and caveats from the paper: The amount of clinical and demographic metadata varied by source and participant and was provided uncurated.

The chain is encoded by TRBV7-8 joined to TRBJ1-4; TRBD1 agrees with 8 junctional bases. The source of this sequence is a woman aged 45-60 years with acute or convalescent COVID-19. The specimen sequenced was peripheral blood. The DNA sequence is given as TGTGCCAGCAGCATAAGCGGGACAGGTGATCGCCGTGTTCAAAAACTGTTTTTT. Translation gives CASSISGTGDRRVQKLFF.